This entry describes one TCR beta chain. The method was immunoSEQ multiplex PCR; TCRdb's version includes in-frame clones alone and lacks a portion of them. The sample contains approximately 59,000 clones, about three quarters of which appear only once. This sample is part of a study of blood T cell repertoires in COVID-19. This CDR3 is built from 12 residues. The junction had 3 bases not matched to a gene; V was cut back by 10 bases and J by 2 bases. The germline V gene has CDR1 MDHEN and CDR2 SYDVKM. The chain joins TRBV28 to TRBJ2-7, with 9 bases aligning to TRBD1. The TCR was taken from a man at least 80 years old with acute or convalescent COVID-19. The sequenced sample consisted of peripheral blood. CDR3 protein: CATDRGAYEQYF. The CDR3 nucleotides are TGTGCCACCGACAGGGGGGCCTACGAGCAGTACTTC.